The T cell receptor beta chain under discussion was sequenced for a study of response to subunit inactivated influenza vaccine. The study's findings and limits: The authors proposed limited new T cell recruitment per seasonal influenza vaccination.

In the case of this clonotype: Antigen specificity is unknown.

A single record per CDR3 protein comes from TCRdb applying MiXCR to the RT-PCR reads. The table records around 710,000 distinct CDR3 sequences, 11% to 15% of them present only once. This TCR was sampled from a man aged 50-60 years who received an inactivated influenza vaccine. The sample here was PBMCs from blood, taken approximately 15 days before vaccination.

In DNA, the CDR3 is TGCGCCAGCAGCCAAGAGTTAGGAAGGTCCGGGGAGCTGTTTTTT. It translates to CASSQELGRSGELFF. The chain carries TRBV4-3 and TRBJ2-2; no firm D call. The CDR3 has 15 residues. CDR1 is LGHNA, CDR2 YSLEER, per germline. With 0 bases removed from V and 6 bases from J, the gap between germline ends came to 11 bases.